This T cell receptor (beta chain) came from a study of blood T cell repertoires in COVID-19. Study-wide background: COVID-19 samples collected from the United States, Italy and Spain covered acute and convalescent phases.

The V gene lost 5 bases and the J gene lost 1 base, with 10 bases spanning the gap. CDR1 and CDR2 (germline): LNHDA, SQIVND (reference sequence). This CDR3 spans 14 amino acids. TCRdb's table, derived via immunoSEQ multiplex PCR, lists solely in-frame clones and lacks some. The sample has over 100,000 clones, about 83% seen once. The V call is TRBV19, the J call TRBJ2-3; D is perhaps TRBD2 (5 bases). This receptor was taken from a woman in her 30s who had recovered from COVID-19. The sample taken for sequencing was PBMCs or T cells enriched from blood (not recorded which). The CDR3, as DNA: TGTGCCAGTAGTCTTCGGGGTCGCACAGATACGCAGTATTTT. This sequence encodes CASSLRGRTDTQYF.